Listed below are T cell receptor beta chains from one sample, sequenced in a study of blood T cells in healthy people across ages. Using its own MiXCR run on the 5' RACE reads, TCRdb lists one record per CDR3 protein. The top ten hold 3% of the sample, which has 700,000 to 900,000 distinct CDR3 sequences, about 26% seen once. The same sample was also studied in work on T cells of mothers and their children.

The sample consisted of blood. Every receptor here comes from a boy younger than 18 in good health. The CDR3 runs from the conserved cysteine through the conserved F or W. The order of the fields is J gene, V gene, CDR3 protein.

>TRBJ2-7|TRBV29-1
CSVEIQTYEQYF
>TRBJ2-1|TRBV7-2
CASSLAVIGEQFF
>TRBJ1-2|TRBV5-1
CASSLQDTEGYTF
>TRBJ1-2|TRBV9
CASRGTGRNYGYTF
>TRBJ1-1|TRBV19
CASTTTGLGSTEAFF
>TRBJ2-3|TRBV14
CASSLMSSTDTQYF
>TRBJ2-2|TRBV28
CASRLPGLGANTGELFF
>TRBJ2-1|TRBV9
CASTVGGTGYNEQFF
>TRBJ2-3|TRBV4-1
CASSHRRTSGAPGGTQYF
>TRBJ2-1|TRBV20-1
CSARGVGDISYNEQFF
>TRBJ2-7|TRBV6-6
CASTLESSYEQYF
>TRBJ2-7|TRBV9
CASSVSGTSGYEQYF
>TRBJ1-6|TRBV7-6
CASSSGPMGNSPLHF
>TRBJ2-5|TRBV12-3/TRBV12-4
CASRRLAGEQETQYF
>TRBJ2-4|TRBV6-2/TRBV6-3
CASSSTGTGAKAQYF
>.|TRBV18
CASSQGSGTEQFF
>TRBJ1-6|TRBV16
CASINLARNSPLHF
>TRBJ1-1|TRBV12-3/TRBV12-4
CASSRTGAIDTEAFF
>TRBJ1-2|TRBV7-6
CASSLAGGDSYGYTF
>TRBJ1-2|TRBV21-1
CASSKRWGRGVYGYTF
>.|TRBV11-2
CASSPSAAGDRVVYEQYF
>TRBJ2-7|TRBV7-9
CASSWGDRDSYEQYF
>TRBJ2-2|TRBV29-1
CSVEEGGGELFF
>TRBJ1-1|TRBV12-3/TRBV12-4
CASSLQSNTEAFF
>TRBJ2-3|TRBV29-1
CSGKTSGGPTDTQYF
>TRBJ1-2|TRBV2
CASREAGSGGYTF
>TRBJ2-2|TRBV12-5
CASGFQGSGELFF
>TRBJ2-1|TRBV7-9
CASSDGDSLLTLYF
>TRBJ1-6|TRBV5-1
CASSLLQGISSYNSPLHF
>TRBJ2-2|TRBV4-2
CASSPLNRGLRTGELFF
>TRBJ2-1|TRBV19
CASKDSYNEQFF
>TRBJ1-1|TRBV9
CASSPRSGSSTEAFF
>TRBJ1-4|TRBV15
CATSRGRGGGPCNEKLFF
>TRBJ2-5|TRBV12-3/TRBV12-4
CASSLIRGVGAETQYF
>TRBJ2-3|TRBV5-1
CASIGQGVRGTDTQYF
>.|TRBV20-1
CSARDQSGLSSYEQYF
>TRBJ1-1|TRBV20-1
CSARDGTGDTEAFF
>TRBJ2-2|TRBV11-2
CASKDTGELFF
>TRBJ1-5|TRBV6-1
CASRGLTTTRVGQPQHF
>TRBJ2-4|TRBV15
CATSTTGEWGAKNIQYF